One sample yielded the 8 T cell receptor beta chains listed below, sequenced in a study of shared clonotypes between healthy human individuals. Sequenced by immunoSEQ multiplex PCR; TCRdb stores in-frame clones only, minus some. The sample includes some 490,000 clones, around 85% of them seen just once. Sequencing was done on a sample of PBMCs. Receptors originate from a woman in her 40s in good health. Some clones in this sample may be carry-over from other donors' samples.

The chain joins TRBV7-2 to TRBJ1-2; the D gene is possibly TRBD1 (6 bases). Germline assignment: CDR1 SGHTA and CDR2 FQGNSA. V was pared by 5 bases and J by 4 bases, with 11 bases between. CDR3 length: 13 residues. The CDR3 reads CASSHGQPYGYTF. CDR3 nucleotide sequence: TGTGCCAGCAGCCACGGACAGCCCTATGGCTACACCTTC.

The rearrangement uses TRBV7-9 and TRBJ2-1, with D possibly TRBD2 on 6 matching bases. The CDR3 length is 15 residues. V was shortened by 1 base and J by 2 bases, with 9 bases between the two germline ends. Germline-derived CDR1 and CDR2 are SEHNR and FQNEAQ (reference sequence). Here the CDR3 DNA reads TGTGCCAGCAGCTTAGGACTAGTAGCCTACAATGAGCAGTTCTTC. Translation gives CASSLGLVAYNEQFF.

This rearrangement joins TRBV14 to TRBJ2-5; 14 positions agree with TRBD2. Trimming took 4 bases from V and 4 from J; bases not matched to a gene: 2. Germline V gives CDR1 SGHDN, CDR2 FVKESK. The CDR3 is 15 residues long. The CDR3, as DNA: TGTGCCAGCAGCCGACTAGCGGGAGGGCGAGAGACCCAGTACTTC. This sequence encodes CASSRLAGGRETQYF.

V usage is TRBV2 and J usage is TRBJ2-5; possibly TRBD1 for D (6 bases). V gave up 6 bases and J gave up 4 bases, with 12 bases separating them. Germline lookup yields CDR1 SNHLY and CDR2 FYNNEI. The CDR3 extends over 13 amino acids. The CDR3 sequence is CASSGQGLETQYF. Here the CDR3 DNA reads TGTGCCAGCAGCGGGCAGGGGTTAGAGACCCAGTACTTC. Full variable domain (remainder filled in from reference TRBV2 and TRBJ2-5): EPEVTQTPSHQVTQMGQEVILRCVPISNHLYFYWYRQILGQKVEFLVSFYNNEISEKSEIFDDQFSVERPDGSNFTLKIRSTKLEDSAMYFCASSGQGLETQYFGPGTRLLVL.

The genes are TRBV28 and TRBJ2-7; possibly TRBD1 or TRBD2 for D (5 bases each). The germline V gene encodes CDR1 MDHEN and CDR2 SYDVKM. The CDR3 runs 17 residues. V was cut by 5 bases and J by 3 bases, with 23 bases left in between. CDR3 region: CASSPRYGAALNYEQYF. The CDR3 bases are TGTGCCAGCAGTCCCCGATACGGGGCGGCACTAAACTACGAGCAGTACTTC.

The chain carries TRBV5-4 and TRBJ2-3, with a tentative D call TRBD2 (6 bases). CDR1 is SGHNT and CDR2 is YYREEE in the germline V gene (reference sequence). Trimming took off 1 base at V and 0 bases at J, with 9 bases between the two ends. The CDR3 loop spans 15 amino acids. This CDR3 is CASSLSRGSTDTQYF. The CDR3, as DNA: TGTGCCAGCAGCTTGTCGCGGGGAAGCACAGATACGCAGTATTTT. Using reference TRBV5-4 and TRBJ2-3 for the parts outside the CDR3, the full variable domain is ETGVTQSPTHLIKTRGQQVTLRCSSQSGHNTVSWYQQALGQGPQFIFQYYREEENGRGNFPPRFSGLQFPNYSSELNVNALELDDSALYLCASSLSRGSTDTQYFGPGTRLTVL.

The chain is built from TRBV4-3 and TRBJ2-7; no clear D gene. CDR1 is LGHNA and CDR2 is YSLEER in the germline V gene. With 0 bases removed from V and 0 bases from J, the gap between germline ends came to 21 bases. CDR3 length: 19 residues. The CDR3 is CASSQDPTGTLPSSYEQYF. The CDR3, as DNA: TGCGCCAGCAGCCAAGACCCTACGGGCACCCTCCCCAGCTCCTACGAGCAGTACTTC.

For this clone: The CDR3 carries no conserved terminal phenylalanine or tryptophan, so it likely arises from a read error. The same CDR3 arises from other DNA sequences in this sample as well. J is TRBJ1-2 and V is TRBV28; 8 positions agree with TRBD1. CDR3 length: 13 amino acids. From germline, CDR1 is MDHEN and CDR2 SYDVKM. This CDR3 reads CASTRQGSGGYTL. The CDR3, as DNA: TGTGCAAGCACGAGACAGGGGAGTGGTGGCTACACCCTC.